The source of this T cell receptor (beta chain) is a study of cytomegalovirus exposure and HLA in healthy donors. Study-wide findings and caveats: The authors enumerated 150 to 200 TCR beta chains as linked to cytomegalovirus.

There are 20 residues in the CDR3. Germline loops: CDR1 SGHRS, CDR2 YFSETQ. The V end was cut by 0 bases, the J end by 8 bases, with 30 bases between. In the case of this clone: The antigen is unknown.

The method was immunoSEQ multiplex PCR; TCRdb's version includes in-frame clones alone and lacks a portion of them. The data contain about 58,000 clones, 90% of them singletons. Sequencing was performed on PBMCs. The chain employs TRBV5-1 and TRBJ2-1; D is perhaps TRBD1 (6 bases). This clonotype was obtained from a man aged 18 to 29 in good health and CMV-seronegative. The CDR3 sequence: CASSLALFPGHRPIIDEQFF. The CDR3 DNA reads TGCGCCAGCAGCTTGGCCTTATTTCCGGGACACAGGCCCATTATCGATGAGCAGTTCTTC.